The sequence of this T cell receptor (beta chain) was determined in a study of breast tumors, draining lymph nodes, adjacent tissues. Study-wide findings and caveats: Compared with basal-like, luminal-like tumors shared significantly more repertoire with nontumor tissue.

V was clipped by 5 bases and J by 8 bases; unmatched bases: 9. This CDR3 contains 14 residues. A word on this clonotype: Its antigen is not known.

MiXCR, applied by TCRdb to the multiplex PCR reads, yields one record per CDR3 protein. Altogether about 15,000 distinct CDR3 sequences are present, around three fifths being singletons, with the ten largest covering 30% to 35%. This TCR was recovered from a female donor with breast cancer. Some clones in this sample may be carry-over from other donors' samples. The J gene is TRBJ1-2, the V gene TRBV12-3 or TRBV12-4; 9 bases align to TRBD1. The sequenced sample was tumor-adjacent breast tissue. CDR3 bases: TGTGCCAGCAGTCCGGGACAGGGAATGGGAGGCTACACCTTC. Its translation is CASSPGQGMGGYTF.